This record looks at one TCR beta chain sequence and its context. These data originate in a study of cytomegalovirus exposure and HLA in healthy donors. The PCR contained 60 Vbeta and 13 Jbeta primers. Method: immunoSEQ multiplex PCR; TCRdb's copy keeps in-frame clones and lacks some. This sample has about 70,000 clones; around 80% occur once, and the top ten carry 2.5% to 3.5%. Material for sequencing was PBMCs. The sequence was obtained from a girl aged 10 to 17 in good health and CMV-seropositive.

Here the CDR3 reads CASSQGSQVTEAFF. The CDR3 region has the DNA TGTGCCAGCAGCCAAGGGAGTCAAGTCACTGAAGCTTTCTTT. The V call is TRBV27, the J call TRBJ1-1; D call uncertain. The V end was cut by 6 bases, the J end by 4 bases, with 15 bases between. The CDR3 loop spans 14 amino acids. Germline CDR1 reads MNHEY; CDR2 reads SMNVEV (reference sequence).